This record concerns one T cell receptor beta chain sequence. Its specificity is unknown. This sample is drawn from a study of OX40 agonist ivuxolimab in advanced cancers. Across the whole study: Patients assigned to dose escalation were diagnosed with hepatocellular carcinoma, melanoma, renal cell or head and neck cancer.

Study-level findings and limits: Circulating CD4+ and CD8+ T cells showed clonal expansion by week 6 at 0.1 to 3.0 mg/kg. Among the nonresponders, some also had low normalized T-cell clonal expansion. Patients who responded partially at 0.1-3.0 mg/kg showed clonal expansion ranking among the lowest.

Profiling relied on immunoSEQ multiplex PCR, and the TCRdb table lists in-frame clones only, not all of them. The sample yields more than 15,000 clones, around 82% seen once. The CDR3 runs to 13 residues. V was clipped by 5 bases and J by 5 bases, with 12 bases between them. The germline gives CDR1 MNHEY, CDR2 SVGAGI. The TCR was taken from an adult with an advanced solid tumor such as melanoma, head and neck, liver or kidney cancer. The input for sequencing was CD4+ or CD8+ T cells sorted from blood, taken in a trial of the OX40 agonist ivuxolimab. The chain employs TRBV6-5 and TRBJ1-2, with D perhaps TRBD1 (5 bases). The CDR3 loop reads CASSPRDGYGYTF. The CDR3 DNA follows: TGTGCCAGCAGTCCCCGGGACGGTTATGGCTACACCTTC.